This T cell receptor (beta chain) stems from a study of technical replicates of blood from a handful of donors (dated by TCRdb to the late 2010s). The library was obtained by the immunoSEQ multiplex PCR assay. Imported from immuneACCESS, the table was reduced by TCRdb to in-frame sequences with V and J called. These copies leave out some clones; in studies compared against another copy, an unresolved V gene accounts for under half, and the cause of the remainder is not known. Here the sample has over 10,000 clones; around 93% occur a single time. The biggest ten clones account for 7.6% of the sample. This clone was found once. Its binding antigen is unknown. The record has no base qualities; no much larger clone is one base away. From a lookup of the germline V gene, CDR1 and CDR2 are KGHSH and LQKENI. V is reduced by 6 bases and J by 7 bases, leaving a spacing of 19 bases between them. From the cysteine through the phenylalanine, the CDR3 covers 15 amino acids. Just the 45-base CDR3 DNA is kept, in frame starting at base 1.

The sample consisted of PBMCs. Rearrangement joined TRBV18 to TRBJ2-1; the D segment could be TRBD1, given 7 matching bases. The TCR originated in a human donor in good health. The nucleotide sequence is TGTGCCAGCTCCCATTCAGGGGGGAGTGAGAATGAGCAGTTCTTC. Translated, it reads CASSHSGGSENEQFF.